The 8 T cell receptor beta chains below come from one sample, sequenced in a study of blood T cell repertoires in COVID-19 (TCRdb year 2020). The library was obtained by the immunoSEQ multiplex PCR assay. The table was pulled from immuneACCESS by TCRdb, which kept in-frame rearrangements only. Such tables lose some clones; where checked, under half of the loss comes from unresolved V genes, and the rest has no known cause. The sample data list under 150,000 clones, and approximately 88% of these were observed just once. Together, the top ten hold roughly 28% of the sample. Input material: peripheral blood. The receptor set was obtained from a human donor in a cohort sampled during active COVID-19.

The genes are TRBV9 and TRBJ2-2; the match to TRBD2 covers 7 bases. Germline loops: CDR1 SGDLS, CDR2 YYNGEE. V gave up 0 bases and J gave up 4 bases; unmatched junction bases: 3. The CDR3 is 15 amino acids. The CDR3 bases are TGTGCCAGCAGCGTAGCTTGGGAGGGCACCGGGGAGCTGTTTTTT. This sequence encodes CASSVAWEGTGELFF.

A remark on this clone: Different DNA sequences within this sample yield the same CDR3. The CDR3 protein is CASSPGTGSYGYTF. In nucleotides, the CDR3 is TGTGCCAGCTCACCTGGGACAGGGAGCTATGGCTACACCTTC. V usage is TRBV18 and J usage is TRBJ1-2; 9 nucleotides agree with TRBD1. Losses at the gene ends were 3 bases for V and 4 bases for J; bases not matched to a gene: 3. The CDR3 runs to 14 residues. Germline loops: CDR1 KGHSH, CDR2 LQKENI. The whole variable domain, remainder taken from reference TRBV18 and TRBJ1-2, is NAGVMQNPRHLVRRRGQEARLRCSPMKGHSHVYWYRQLPEEGLKFMVYLQKENIIDESGMPKERFSAEFPKEGPSILRIQQVVRGDSAAYFCASSPGTGSYGYTFGSGTRLTVV.

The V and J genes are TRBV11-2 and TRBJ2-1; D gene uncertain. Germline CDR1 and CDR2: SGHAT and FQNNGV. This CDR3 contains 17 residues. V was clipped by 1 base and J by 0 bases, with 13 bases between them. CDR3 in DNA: TGTGCCAGCAGCTTAGTGGGTCGGCGGCCCTCCTACAATGAGCAGTTCTTC. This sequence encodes CASSLVGRRPSYNEQFF.

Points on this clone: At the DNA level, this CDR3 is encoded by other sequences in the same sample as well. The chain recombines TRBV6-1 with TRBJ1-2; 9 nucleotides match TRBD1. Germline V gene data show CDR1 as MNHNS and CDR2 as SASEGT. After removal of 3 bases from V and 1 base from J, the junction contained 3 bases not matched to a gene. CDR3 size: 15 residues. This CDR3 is CASSDKTGGNYGYTF. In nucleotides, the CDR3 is TGTGCCAGCAGTGACAAGACAGGGGGTAACTATGGCTACACCTTC.

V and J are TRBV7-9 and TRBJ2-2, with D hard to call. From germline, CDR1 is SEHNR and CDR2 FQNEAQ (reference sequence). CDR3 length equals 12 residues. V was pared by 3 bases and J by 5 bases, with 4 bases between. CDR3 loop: CASSFQTGELFF. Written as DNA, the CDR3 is TGTGCCAGCAGCTTCCAGACCGGGGAGCTGTTTTTT.

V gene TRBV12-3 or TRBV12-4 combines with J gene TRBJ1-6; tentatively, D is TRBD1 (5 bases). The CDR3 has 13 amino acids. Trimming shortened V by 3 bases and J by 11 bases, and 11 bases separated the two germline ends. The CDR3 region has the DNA TGTGCCAGCAGTTTTCAGGGAGGACCACCCCTCCACTTT. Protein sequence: CASSFQGGPPLHF.

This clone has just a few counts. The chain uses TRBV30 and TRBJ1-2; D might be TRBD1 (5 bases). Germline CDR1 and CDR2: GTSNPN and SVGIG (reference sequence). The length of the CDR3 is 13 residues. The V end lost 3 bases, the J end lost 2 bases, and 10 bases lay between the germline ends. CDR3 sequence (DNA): TGTGCCTGGAGATCGGCAGGGAACTATGGCTACACCTTC. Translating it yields CAWRSAGNYGYTF.

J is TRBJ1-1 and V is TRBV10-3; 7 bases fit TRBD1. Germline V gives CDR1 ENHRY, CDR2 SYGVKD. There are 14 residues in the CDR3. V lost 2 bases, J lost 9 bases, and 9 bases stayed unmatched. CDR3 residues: CAISELDRDIKAFF. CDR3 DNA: TGTGCCATCAGTGAGCTCGACAGGGACATCAAAGCTTTCTTT.